The source of this T cell receptor beta chain is a study of regulatory T cells in long-lasting Graves disease. Whole-study context: Persistent Graves' disease required over 5 years of antithyroid drugs and positive TSH receptor antibodies.

Trimming removed 0 bases from V and 5 bases from J; junction bases left unmatched: 7. The CDR3 is 15 amino acids. CDR1 and CDR2 from the germline V gene are DFQATT and SNEGSKA (reference sequence). Time point of the sample: persistent/refractory GD, antithyroid drugs over 5 years with positive TRAb. After RNA was extracted from PBMCs, the TCR library was made from it. Construction of the TCR beta libraries employed iRepertoire HTBI primers in conjunction with Arm-PCR of CDR3 regions. TCRdb called the multiplex PCR reads again in MiXCR, with one record for every CDR3 protein. There are a few hundred thousand distinct CDR3 sequences in the sample; around 23% occur only once, and approximately 30% lies in the top ten. In this sample, this clonotype turned up once.

Sequenced material: peripheral blood mononuclear cells (PBMCs), taken when the disease was refractory, from a patient treated with antithyroid drugs. This chain joins TRBV20-1 and TRBJ2-5, with 9 bases aligning to TRBD1. The clonotype comes from a middle-aged woman with Graves disease. DNA of the CDR3: TGCAGTGCTAGAGATTTGGACAGGGGTGGGGAGACCCAGTACTTC. Encoded protein: CSARDLDRGGETQYF.